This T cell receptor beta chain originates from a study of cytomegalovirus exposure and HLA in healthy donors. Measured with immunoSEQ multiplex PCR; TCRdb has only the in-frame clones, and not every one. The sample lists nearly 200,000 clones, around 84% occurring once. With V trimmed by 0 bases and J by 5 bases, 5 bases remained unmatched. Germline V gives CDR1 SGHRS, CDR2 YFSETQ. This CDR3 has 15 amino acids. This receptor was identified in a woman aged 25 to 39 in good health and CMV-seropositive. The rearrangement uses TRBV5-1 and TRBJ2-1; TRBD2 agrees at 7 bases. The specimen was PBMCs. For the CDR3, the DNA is TGCGCCAGCAGCTTGGCCGGGGGGACCCACAATGAGCAGTTCTTC. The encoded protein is CASSLAGGTHNEQFF. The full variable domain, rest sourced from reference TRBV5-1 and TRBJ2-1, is KAGVTQTPRYLIKTRGQQVTLSCSPISGHRSVSWYQQTPGQGLQFLFEYFSETQRNKGNFPGRFSGRQFSNSRSEMNVSTLELGDSALYLCASSLAGGTHNEQFFGPGTRLTVL.